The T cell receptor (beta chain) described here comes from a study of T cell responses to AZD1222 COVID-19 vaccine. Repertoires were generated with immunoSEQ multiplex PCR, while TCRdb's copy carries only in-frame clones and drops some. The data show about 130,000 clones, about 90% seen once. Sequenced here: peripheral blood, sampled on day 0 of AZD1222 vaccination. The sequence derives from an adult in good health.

CDR3 sequence (DNA): TGTGCCAGCAGCGTATACGTAGGCGGGGAGCTGTTTTTT. Encoded protein: CASSVYVGGELFF. V gene TRBV9 combines with J gene TRBJ2-2, with D unresolved. This CDR3 spans 13 amino acids. V was shortened by 1 base and J by 7 bases, with 8 bases between the two germline ends. The germline V gene encodes CDR1 SGDLS and CDR2 YYNGEE.